The 13 T cell receptor beta chains reported below all come from one sample, sequenced in a study of blood T cell repertoires in COVID-19. Assay used: immunoSEQ multiplex PCR; TCRdb lists only in-frame clones, some missing. The sample has 100,000 or so clones, roughly 72% seen once. The source material was peripheral blood. The receptors here all came from an elderly man with acute or convalescent COVID-19.

The gene calls are TRBV5-5 and TRBJ1-2, with TRBD1 as a possible D gene (5 bases). CDR3 size: 11 residues. Trimming left V 4 bases short and J 4 bases short, with 5 bases between. CDR1 is SGHKS and CDR2 is YYEKEE in the germline V gene (reference sequence). This CDR3 is CASSDSYGYTF. The CDR3 coding sequence is TGTGCCAGCAGCGACAGCTATGGCTACACCTTC.

This clone has only a few counts. V and J are TRBV7-9 and TRBJ1-4; 8 positions match TRBD1. The V gene end was trimmed by 4 bases and the J gene end by 15 bases; junction bases not matched to a gene: 7. The CDR3 spans 12 residues. The germline V gene has CDR1 SEHNR and CDR2 FQNEAQ (reference sequence). CDR3 in amino acids: CASSSGQGRVFF. The CDR3 region has the DNA TGTGCCAGCAGCTCAGGACAGGGACGGGTGTTTTTT.

V gene TRBV2 combines with J gene TRBJ1-4, with a weak D call TRBD1 (6 bases). Germline V gene sequence: CDR1 SNHLY, CDR2 FYNNEI. The CDR3 totals 14 residues. Trimming pared 4 bases from V and 8 bases from J, leaving 14 bases between. The CDR3 is CASSAGTPVEKLFF. CDR3 bases: TGTGCCAGCAGTGCCGGGACACCAGTCGAAAAACTGTTTTTT.

This clone turned up a few times. The V call is TRBV28, the J call TRBJ1-5; 9 positions match TRBD1. The CDR3 loop spans 15 amino acids. The junction had 9 bases not matched to a gene; V was cut back by 6 bases and J by 6 bases. Germline CDR1 is MDHEN and CDR2 is SYDVKM. Written as DNA, the CDR3 is TGTGCCAGCAGGACGACACAGGGGGCCGGTCAGCCCCAGCATTTT. Translation gives CASRTTQGAGQPQHF.

The chain carries TRBV6-5 and TRBJ1-5, with unresolved D. This CDR3 is built from 14 residues. Trimming took 6 bases from V and 2 from J, leaving 11 bases between them. The germline gives CDR1 MNHEY, CDR2 SVGAGI. The CDR3 is CASRPGPGNQPQHF. The CDR3 nucleotides read TGTGCCAGCAGACCAGGTCCAGGCAATCAGCCCCAGCATTTT.

This clone was counted a few times. This chain uses TRBV3-1 (or the pseudogene TRBV3-2) with TRBJ2-2; 7 nucleotides align to TRBD1. There are 14 residues in the CDR3. The J segment lost 3 bases and the V segment lost 5 bases, leaving 3 bases of the junction unmatched. Germline V CDR1 and CDR2: LGHDT, YNNKEL (reference sequence). The CDR3: CASSRTGDTGELFF. In nucleotides, the CDR3 is TGTGCCAGCAGCAGAACAGGGGACACCGGGGAGCTGTTTTTT.

J is TRBJ1-6 and V is TRBV9; D possibly corresponds to TRBD1 (5 bases). Germline V gene sequence: CDR1 SGDLS, CDR2 YYNGEE. The length of the CDR3 is 18 residues. Trimming pared 4 bases from V and 2 bases from J, leaving 19 bases between. Here the CDR3 DNA reads TGTGCCAGCAGCCCAAGGGACTTCTGGAACCCCTATAATTCACCCCTCCACTTT. Residues: CASSPRDFWNPYNSPLHF.

The rearrangement uses TRBV10-3 and TRBJ1-4; D is perhaps TRBD1 (6 bases). This CDR3 comprises 14 residues. The V gene's germline CDR1 is ENHRY and CDR2 SYGVKD. The V and J ends lost 9 bases and 1 base respectively, with 12 bases between them. CDR3 nucleotide sequence: TGTGCCATATCTGGGGGACAAACTAATGAAAAACTGTTTTTT. It translates to CAISGGQTNEKLFF.

This clone was picked up one time. The chain employs TRBV27 and TRBJ2-1; 12 bases line up with TRBD2. The CDR3 is made up of 16 amino acids. With 4 bases clipped from V and 5 bases from J, the junction kept 6 bases outside the gene matches. Germline V CDR1 and CDR2: MNHEY, SMNVEV (reference sequence). CDR3 in amino acids: CASSSRLAGADNEQFF. CDR3 sequence (DNA): TGTGCCAGCAGTTCTCGACTAGCGGGAGCTGACAATGAGCAGTTCTTC.

This clone was counted a few times. This sequence joins TRBV4-1 and TRBJ2-7, with D tentatively TRBD1 (5 bases). V gave up 1 base and J gave up 5 bases, with 18 bases separating them. This CDR3 contains 16 residues. From germline, CDR1 is MGHRA and CDR2 YSYEKL. The CDR3 DNA sequence: TGCGCCAGCAGCCAAGTCCAGGCCCAAAGGGGTAACGAGCAGTACTTC. Translated, it gives CASSQVQAQRGNEQYF.

The chain links TRBV19 to TRBJ2-2; the match to TRBD2 covers 9 bases. CDR1 is LNHDA, CDR2 SQIVND, per germline (reference sequence). The CDR3 spans 18 residues. Trimming at V came to 3 bases and at J to 10 bases, leaving 18 bases not matched to a gene. The CDR3 nucleotides are TGTGCCAGTAGTATTCCCGCGGGAGGGCCGATTTTAATAAAGGAGCTGTTTTTT. It is translated as CASSIPAGGPILIKELFF.

CDR3 sequence reads: CASSGRDRSNTIYF. The CDR3 nucleotides read TGTGCCAGCAGCGGACGGGACAGGTCGAACACCATATATTTT. The chain uses TRBV9 and TRBJ1-3, with 8 bases identical to TRBD1. Germline values: CDR1 SGDLS, CDR2 YYNGEE. The junction had 6 bases not matched to a gene; V was cut back by 3 bases and J by 7 bases. The CDR3 consists of 14 residues. Based on the CDR3 plus reference TRBV9 and TRBJ1-3, the full variable domain is DSGVTQTPKHLITATGQRVTLRCSPRSGDLSVYWYQQSLDQGLQFLIQYYNGEERAKGNILERFSAQQFPDLHSELNLSSLELGDSALYFCASSGRDRSNTIYFGEGSWLTVV.

The chain recombines TRBV6-1 with TRBJ1-5; D ambiguous. V gave up 1 base and J gave up 2 bases, with 9 bases separating them. Looked up from germline, CDR1 is MNHNS and CDR2 is SASEGT. CDR3 size: 15 residues. In DNA, the CDR3 is TGTGCCAGCAGTGAAGGAGGGCGAGGCAATCAGCCCCAGCATTTT. Translated: CASSEGGRGNQPQHF.